The present entry profiles one T cell receptor beta chain with its context. No antigen is known for it. The CDR3 extends over 15 amino acids. The V end was cut by 1 base, the J end by 1 base, with 12 bases between. Germline loops: CDR1 SGHRS, CDR2 YFSETQ. Original handling: Junction-only immunoSEQ sequences carried no quality scores, so filtering differed. Sequencing used immunoSEQ multiplex PCR; TCRdb keeps in-frame clones, though not all of them. Clonal size and the V and J genes are those of that table, whereas D and trimming came from the DNA. There are about 2.1 million clones in the sample; over 85% occur only once, and about 1.6% lies in the top ten. Naivety among CD8 cells was defined by CD45RO negativity and positive CCR7 selection, thereby excluding terminally differentiated effector memory CD45RA+ cells. The data are from a study of shared clonotypes between healthy human individuals. Study conclusions and caveats: Naive subsets generally had larger estimated richness than memory subsets.

This chain links TRBV5-1 with TRBJ2-7; unclear D gene. Source material: naive CD8+ T cells from PBMCs. This TCR derives from a man between 18 and 35 years old in good health. Some clones in this sample may be carry-over from other donors' samples. The CDR3 DNA reads TGCGCCAGCAGCTTGCTTGGAAGCCCGTCCTACGAGCAGTACTTC. Encoded protein: CASSLLGSPSYEQYF.